The clone carrying this TCR beta chain was counted many times. This sample was included in a study of T cells in Graves' hyperthyroidism and ophthalmopathy. From RNA transcripts, TCR beta CDR3 regions were amplified. Researchers ran a first-round RT-PCR on the TCR CDR3 using the HTBI primer set. A single record per CDR3 protein comes from TCRdb applying MiXCR to the multiplex PCR reads. The sample lists 750,000 to 900,000 distinct CDR3 sequences, more than 30% occurring once. CDR1 is LNHDA, CDR2 SQIVND, per germline (reference sequence). This CDR3 spans 17 amino acids. Trimming left V 5 bases short and J 4 bases short, with 23 bases between.

The origin of this receptor is a man between 18 and 35 years old with Graves' hyperthyroidism. The chain links TRBV19 to TRBJ1-2; a possible D gene is TRBD1 (6 bases). Sequencing input: blood. Written as DNA, the CDR3 is TGTGCCAGTAGTCACAGGGCAGGGCTACTTGCCTTCTATGGCTACACCTTC. This encodes CASSHRAGLLAFYGYTF. The full variable domain, with the rest looked up from reference TRBV19 and TRBJ1-2, is DGGITQSPKYLFRKEGQNVTLSCEQNLNHDAMYWYRQDPGQGLRLIYYSQIVNDFQKGDIAEGYSVSREKKESFPLTVTSAQKNPTAFYLCASSHRAGLLAFYGYTFGSGTRLTVV.